This entry lists 5 T cell receptor beta chains sequenced from one sample in a study of blood T cell repertoires in COVID-19 (TCRdb year 2020). The library was prepared using the immunoSEQ multiplex PCR assay. What TCRdb holds here is the immuneACCESS table cut down to in-frame rearrangements. Part of the clones is not present; checked against another copy, under half of the missing clones reflect an unresolved V gene, and the others are unexplained. The sample data list over 150,000 clones, and more than 85% of these were observed just once. The biggest ten clones account for approximately 0.6% of the sample. Sequenced: peripheral blood. These receptors were obtained from a man aged 55 to 70 with COVID-19, enrolled during active disease.

This sequence joins TRBV7-9 and TRBJ2-3; 9 nucleotides match TRBD2. J lost 7 bases, V lost 4 bases, and 6 bases had no gene match. CDR1 is SEHNR and CDR2 is FQNEAQ in the germline V gene (reference sequence). The CDR3 loop spans 14 amino acids. The CDR3 nucleotides are TGTGCCAGCAGCTCCGGGACTAGCCGAAATACGCAGTATTTT. This sequence encodes CASSSGTSRNTQYF.

The chain links TRBV2 to TRBJ1-6; 9 bases map to TRBD1. Germline V gives CDR1 SNHLY, CDR2 FYNNEI. The V segment lost 8 bases and the J segment 6 bases; nucleotides outside the gene matches: 5. The CDR3 spans 14 residues. The CDR3 here is CASAPGQGNSPLHF. The CDR3 DNA reads TGTGCCAGCGCACCGGGACAGGGTAATTCACCCCTCCACTTT. Full variable domain (remainder filled in from reference TRBV2 and TRBJ1-6): EPEVTQTPSHQVTQMGQEVILRCVPISNHLYFYWYRQILGQKVEFLVSFYNNEISEKSEIFDDQFSVERPDGSNFTLKIRSTKLEDSAMYFCASAPGQGNSPLHFGNGTRLTVT.

V and J are TRBV30 and TRBJ1-2, with D maybe TRBD1 (6 bases). CDR3 length: 14 residues. The V end was cut by 2 bases, the J end by 0 bases, with 10 bases between. Germline CDR1 reads GTSNPN; CDR2 reads SVGIG (reference sequence). As DNA, the CDR3 is TGTGCCTGGAGTACCCGACAGGCTAACTATGGCTACACCTTC. It yields the protein CAWSTRQANYGYTF.

The chain employs TRBV6-6 and TRBJ2-1; D remains unclear. The germline V gene encodes CDR1 MNHNY and CDR2 SVGAGI (reference sequence). The CDR3 is 15 residues long. V was clipped by 2 bases and J by 2 bases, with 10 bases between them. Here the CDR3 DNA reads TGTGCCAGCAGTTACCGTGCGACTCCCTACAATGAGCAGTTCTTC. Its protein is CASSYRATPYNEQFF.

The chain employs TRBV18 and TRBJ1-5; a weak D match, TRBD1 (5 bases). The CDR3 is 15 amino acids. The V gene's germline CDR1 is KGHSH and CDR2 LQKENI. Trimming left V 5 bases short and J 3 bases short, with 14 bases between. CDR3 in amino acids: CASSAGQVVNQPQHF. CDR3 DNA: TGTGCCAGCTCAGCTGGACAAGTTGTCAATCAGCCCCAGCATTTT. Variable domain in full (rest from reference TRBV18 and TRBJ1-5): NAGVMQNPRHLVRRRGQEARLRCSPMKGHSHVYWYRQLPEEGLKFMVYLQKENIIDESGMPKERFSAEFPKEGPSILRIQQVVRGDSAAYFCASSAGQVVNQPQHFGDGTRLSIL.